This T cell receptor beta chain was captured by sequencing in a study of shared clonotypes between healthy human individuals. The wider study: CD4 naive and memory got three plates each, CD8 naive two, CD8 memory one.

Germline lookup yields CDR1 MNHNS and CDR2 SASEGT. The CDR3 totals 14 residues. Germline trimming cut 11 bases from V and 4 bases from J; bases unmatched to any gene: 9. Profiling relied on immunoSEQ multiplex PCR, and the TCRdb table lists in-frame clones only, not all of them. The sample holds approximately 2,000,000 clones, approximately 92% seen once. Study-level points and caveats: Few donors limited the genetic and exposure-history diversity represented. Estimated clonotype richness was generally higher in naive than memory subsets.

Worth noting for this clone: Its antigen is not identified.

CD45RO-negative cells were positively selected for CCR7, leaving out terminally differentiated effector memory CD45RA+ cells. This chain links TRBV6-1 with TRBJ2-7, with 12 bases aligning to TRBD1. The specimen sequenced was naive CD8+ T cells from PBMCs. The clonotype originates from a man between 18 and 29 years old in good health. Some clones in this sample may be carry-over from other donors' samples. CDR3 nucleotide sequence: TGTGCCGGGAAAACGGGACAGGGGGCTTACGAGCAGTACTTC. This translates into CAGKTGQGAYEQYF.